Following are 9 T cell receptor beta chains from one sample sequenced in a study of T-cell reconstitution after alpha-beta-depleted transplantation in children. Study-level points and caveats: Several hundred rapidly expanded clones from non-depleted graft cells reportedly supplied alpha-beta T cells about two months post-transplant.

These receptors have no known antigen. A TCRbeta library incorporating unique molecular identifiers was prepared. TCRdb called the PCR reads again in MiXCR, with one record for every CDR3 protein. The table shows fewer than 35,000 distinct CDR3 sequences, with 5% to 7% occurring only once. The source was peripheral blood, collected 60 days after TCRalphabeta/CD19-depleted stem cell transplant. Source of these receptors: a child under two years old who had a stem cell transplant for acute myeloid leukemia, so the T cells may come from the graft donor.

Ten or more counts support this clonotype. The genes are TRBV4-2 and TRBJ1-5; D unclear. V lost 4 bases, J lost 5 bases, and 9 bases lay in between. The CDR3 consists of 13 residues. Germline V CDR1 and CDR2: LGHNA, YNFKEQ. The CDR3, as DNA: TGTGCCAGCAGCCGAAGATTGGATCAGCCCCAGCATTTT. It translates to CASSRRLDQPQHF.

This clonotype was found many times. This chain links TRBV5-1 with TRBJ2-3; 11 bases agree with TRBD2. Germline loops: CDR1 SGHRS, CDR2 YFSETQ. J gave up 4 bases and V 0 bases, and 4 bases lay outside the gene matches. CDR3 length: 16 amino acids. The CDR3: CASSLGLAGTADTQYF. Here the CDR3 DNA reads TGCGCCAGCAGCTTGGGACTAGCGGGGACCGCAGATACGCAGTATTTT.

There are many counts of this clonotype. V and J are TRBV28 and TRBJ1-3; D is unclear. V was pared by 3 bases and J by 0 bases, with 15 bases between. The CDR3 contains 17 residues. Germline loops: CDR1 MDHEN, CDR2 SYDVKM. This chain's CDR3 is CASSFSGGIGSGNTIYF. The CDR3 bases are TGTGCCAGCAGTTTTTCCGGCGGAATTGGCTCTGGAAACACCATATATTTT.

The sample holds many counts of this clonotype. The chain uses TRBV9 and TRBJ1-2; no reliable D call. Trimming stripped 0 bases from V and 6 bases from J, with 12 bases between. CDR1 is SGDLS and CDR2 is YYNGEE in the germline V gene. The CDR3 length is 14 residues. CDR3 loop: CASSVAARPNGYTF. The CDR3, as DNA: TGTGCCAGCAGCGTAGCTGCCAGGCCAAATGGCTACACCTTC.

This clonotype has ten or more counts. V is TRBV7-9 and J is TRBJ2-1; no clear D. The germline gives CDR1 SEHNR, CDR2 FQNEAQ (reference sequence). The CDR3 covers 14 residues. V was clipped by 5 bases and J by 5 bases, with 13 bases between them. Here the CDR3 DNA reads TGTGCCAGCAGCCCCGGTTGGGCGAACAATGAGCAGTTCTTC. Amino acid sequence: CASSPGWANNEQFF.

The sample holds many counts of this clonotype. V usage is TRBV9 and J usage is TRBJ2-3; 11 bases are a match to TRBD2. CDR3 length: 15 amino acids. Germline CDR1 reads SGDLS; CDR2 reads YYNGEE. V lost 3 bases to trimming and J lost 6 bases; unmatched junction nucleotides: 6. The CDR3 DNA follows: TGTGCCAGCAGCGCCTCGACTAGCGGGACCGATACGCAGTATTTT. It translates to CASSASTSGTDTQYF.

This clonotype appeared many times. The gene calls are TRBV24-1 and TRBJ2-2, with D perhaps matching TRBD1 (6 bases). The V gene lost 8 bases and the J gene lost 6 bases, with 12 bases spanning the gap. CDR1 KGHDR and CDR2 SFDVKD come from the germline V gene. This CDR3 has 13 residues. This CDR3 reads CATNGGEPGELFF. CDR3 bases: TGTGCCACCAATGGGGGCGAGCCCGGGGAGCTGTTTTTT.

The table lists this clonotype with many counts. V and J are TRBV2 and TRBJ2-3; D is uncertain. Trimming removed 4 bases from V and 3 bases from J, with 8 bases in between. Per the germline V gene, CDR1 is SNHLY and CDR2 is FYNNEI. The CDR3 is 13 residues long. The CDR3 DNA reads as TGTGCCAGCAGTGGCCGACCGACAGATACGCAGTATTTT. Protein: CASSGRPTDTQYF. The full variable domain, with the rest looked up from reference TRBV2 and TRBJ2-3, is EPEVTQTPSHQVTQMGQEVILRCVPISNHLYFYWYRQILGQKVEFLVSFYNNEISEKSEIFDDQFSVERPDGSNFTLKIRSTKLEDSAMYFCASSGRPTDTQYFGPGTRLTVL.

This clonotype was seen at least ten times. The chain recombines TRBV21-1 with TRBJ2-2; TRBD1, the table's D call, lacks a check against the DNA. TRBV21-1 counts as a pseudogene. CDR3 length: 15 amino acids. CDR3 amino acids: CASSKVQGITGELFF. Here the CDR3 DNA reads TGTGCCAGCAGCAAAGTACAGGGTATCACCGGGGAGCTGTTTTTT.